The clone carrying this T cell receptor (beta chain) was detected many times. Its antigen is still unknown. The sample comes from a study of metastatic and nonmetastatic thyroid tumors. Prior to thyroid surgery, none of the patients had received any treatment. Study-wide points: It was reportedly found that TCR beta diversity was significantly higher in malignant thyroid tumors than in benign nodules, a difference seen in both blood and tumor samples.

In the authors' methods: Between-group CDR3 differences, defined by clinicopathological status, yielded a distant-metastasis classifier for papillary thyroid cancer. TCRdb reanalyzed the PCR reads via MiXCR. The V and J calls were determined by TCRdb, not by the authors. The sample holds 85,000 to 100,000 clones, roughly 13% seen once. With 4 bases clipped from V and 4 bases from J, the junction kept 10 bases outside the gene matches. This CDR3 region has 15 residues. CDR1 SGHDT and CDR2 YYEEEE come from the germline V gene. The TCR sequence derives from a female donor with papillary thyroid cancer or a benign thyroid nodule (not recorded which). Some clones in this sample may be carry-over from other donors' samples. Sequencing was done on a sample of blood. V and J are TRBV5-6 and TRBJ1-2; 7 bases line up with TRBD1. CDR3 bases: TGTGCCAGCAGCCCCAGACAGGGAATTGGCTATGGCTACACCTTC. Protein sequence: CASSPRQGIGYGYTF.